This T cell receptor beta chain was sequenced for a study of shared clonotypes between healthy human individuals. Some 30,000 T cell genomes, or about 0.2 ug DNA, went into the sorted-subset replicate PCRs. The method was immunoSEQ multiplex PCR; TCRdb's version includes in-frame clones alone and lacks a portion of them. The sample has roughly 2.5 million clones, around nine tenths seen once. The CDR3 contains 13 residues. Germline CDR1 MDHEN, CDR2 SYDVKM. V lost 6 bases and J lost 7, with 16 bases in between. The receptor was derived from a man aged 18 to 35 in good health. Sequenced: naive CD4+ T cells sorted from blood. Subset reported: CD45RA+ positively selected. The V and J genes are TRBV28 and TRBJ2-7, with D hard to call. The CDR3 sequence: CASSTGPLGEQYF. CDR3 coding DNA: TGTGCCAGCAGCACGGGCCCCCTGGGGGAGCAGTACTTC.